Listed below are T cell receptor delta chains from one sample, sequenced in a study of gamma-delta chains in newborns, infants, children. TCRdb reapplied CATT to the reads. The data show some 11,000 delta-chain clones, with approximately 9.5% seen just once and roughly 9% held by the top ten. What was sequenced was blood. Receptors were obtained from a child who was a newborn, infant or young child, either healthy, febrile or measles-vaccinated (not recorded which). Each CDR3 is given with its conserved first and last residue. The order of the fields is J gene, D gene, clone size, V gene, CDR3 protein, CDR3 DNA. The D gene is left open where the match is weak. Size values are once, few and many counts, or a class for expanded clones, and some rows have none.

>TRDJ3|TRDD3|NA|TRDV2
CACDTVGSSGGYASRDTRQMFF
TGTGCCTGTGACACCGTGGGGTCGAGTGGGGGATACGCGAGCAGGGACACCCGACAGATGTTTTTC
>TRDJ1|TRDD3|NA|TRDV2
CACDTVGYGGPPTNTDKLIF
TGTGCCTGTGACACCGTCGGTTATGGGGGACCCCCGACTAACACCGATAAACTCATCTTT
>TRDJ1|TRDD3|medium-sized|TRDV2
CACDPAGGLGTDKLIF
TGTGCCTGTGACCCCGCGGGGGGATTAGGCACCGATAAACTCATCTTT
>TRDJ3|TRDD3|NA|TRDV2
CACDMMNTGGYGSWDTRQMFF
TGTGCCTGTGACATGATGAATACTGGGGGATACGGGTCCTGGGACACCCGACAGATGTTTTTC
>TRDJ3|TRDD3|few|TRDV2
CACVGTGGPNSSWDTRQMFF
TGTGCCTGTGTCGGTACTGGGGGACCTAATAGCTCCTGGGACACCCGACAGATGTTTTTC
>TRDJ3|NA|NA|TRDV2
CACDWVLGDPAPSWDTRQMFF
TGTGCCTGTGACTGGGTGCTGGGAGACCCGGCCCCCTCCTGGGACACCCGACAGATGTTTTTC
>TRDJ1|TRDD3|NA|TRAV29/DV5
CAASATGGSTYFDKLIF
TGTGCAGCAAGCGCGACTGGGGGATCGACCTACTTCGATAAACTCATCTTT
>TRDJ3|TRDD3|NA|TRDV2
CACDTATGGYPWDTRQMFF
TGTGCCTGTGACACCGCTACTGGGGGATATCCCTGGGACACCCGACAGATGTTTTTC
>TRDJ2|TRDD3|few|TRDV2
CACDTLGDTLTAQLFF
TGTGCCTGTGACACGCTGGGGGATACTTTGACAGCACAACTCTTCTTT
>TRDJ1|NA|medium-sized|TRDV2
CACDTLGPQRGELNTDKLIF
TGTGCCTGTGACACCCTAGGCCCCCAACGCGGGGAACTTAATACCGATAAACTCATCTTT
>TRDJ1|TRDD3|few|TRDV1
CALGEPGDKNKLIF
TGTGCTCTTGGGGAACCGGGGGATAAGAATAAACTCATCTTT
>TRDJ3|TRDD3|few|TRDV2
CACDLLLGDTRRDTRQMFF
TGTGCCTGTGACCTGTTACTGGGGGATACGCGCCGGGACACCCGACAGATGTTTTTC
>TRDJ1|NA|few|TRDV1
CALGAVKSGANTDKLIF
TGTGCTCTTGGGGCTGTGAAGTCTGGGGCAAACACCGATAAACTCATCTTT
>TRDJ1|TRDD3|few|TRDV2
CACDPLLGGMDTDKLIF
TGTGCCTGTGACCCTTTACTGGGGGGGATGGACACCGATAAACTCATCTTT
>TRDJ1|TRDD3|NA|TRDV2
CACDTMGLGIRGPDKLIF
TGTGCCTGTGACACCATGGGCCTGGGGATACGCGGCCCCGATAAACTCATCTTT
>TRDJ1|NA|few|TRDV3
CAFSGPGDKLIF
TGTGCCTTTTCGGGCCCGGGCGATAAACTCATCTTT